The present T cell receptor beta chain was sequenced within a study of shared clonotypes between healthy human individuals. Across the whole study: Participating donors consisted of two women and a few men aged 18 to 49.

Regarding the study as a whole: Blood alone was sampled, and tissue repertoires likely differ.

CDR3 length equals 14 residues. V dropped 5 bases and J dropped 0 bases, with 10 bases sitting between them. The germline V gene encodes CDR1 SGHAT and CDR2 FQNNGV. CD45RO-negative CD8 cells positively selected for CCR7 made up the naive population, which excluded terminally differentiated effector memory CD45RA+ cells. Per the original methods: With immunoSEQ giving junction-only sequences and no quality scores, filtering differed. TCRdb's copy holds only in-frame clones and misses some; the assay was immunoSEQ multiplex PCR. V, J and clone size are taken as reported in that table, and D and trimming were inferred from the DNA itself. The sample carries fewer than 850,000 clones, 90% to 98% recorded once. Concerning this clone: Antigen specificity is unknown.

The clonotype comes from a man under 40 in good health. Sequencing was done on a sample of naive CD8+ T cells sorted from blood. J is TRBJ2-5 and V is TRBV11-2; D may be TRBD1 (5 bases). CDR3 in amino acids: CASSIQAYQETQYF. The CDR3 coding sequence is TGTGCCAGCAGCATACAGGCGTACCAAGAGACCCAGTACTTC.